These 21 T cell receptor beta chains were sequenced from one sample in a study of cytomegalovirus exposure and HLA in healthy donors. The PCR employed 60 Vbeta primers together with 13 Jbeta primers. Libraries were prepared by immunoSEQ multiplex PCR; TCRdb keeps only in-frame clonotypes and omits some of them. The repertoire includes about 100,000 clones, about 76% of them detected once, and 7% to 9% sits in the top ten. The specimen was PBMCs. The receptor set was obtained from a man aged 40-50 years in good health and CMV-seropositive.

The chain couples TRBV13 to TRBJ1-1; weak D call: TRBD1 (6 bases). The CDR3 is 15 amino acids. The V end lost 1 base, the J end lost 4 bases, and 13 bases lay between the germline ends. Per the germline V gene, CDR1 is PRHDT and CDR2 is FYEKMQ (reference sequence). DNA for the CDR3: TGTGCCAGCAGCTTAGATGGGGGGGCGGGCACTGAAGCTTTCTTT. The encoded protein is CASSLDGGAGTEAFF. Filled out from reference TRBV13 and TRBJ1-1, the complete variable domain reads AAGVIQSPRHLIKEKRETATLKCYPIPRHDTVYWYQQGPGQDPQFLISFYEKMQSDKGSIPDRFSAQQFSDYHSELNMSSLELGDSALYFCASSLDGGAGTEAFFGQGTRLTVV.

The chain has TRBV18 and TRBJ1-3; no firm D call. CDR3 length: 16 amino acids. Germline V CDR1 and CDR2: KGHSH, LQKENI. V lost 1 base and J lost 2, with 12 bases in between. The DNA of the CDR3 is TGTGCCAGCTCACCACAACTTGGGGAGGCTGGAAACACCATATATTTT. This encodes CASSPQLGEAGNTIYF.

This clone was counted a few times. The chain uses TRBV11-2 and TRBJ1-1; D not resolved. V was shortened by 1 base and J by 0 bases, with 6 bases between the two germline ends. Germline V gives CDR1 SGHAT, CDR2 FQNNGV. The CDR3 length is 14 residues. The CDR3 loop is CASSLGALNTEAFF. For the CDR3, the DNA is TGTGCCAGCAGCTTAGGCGCTTTGAACACTGAAGCTTTCTTT.

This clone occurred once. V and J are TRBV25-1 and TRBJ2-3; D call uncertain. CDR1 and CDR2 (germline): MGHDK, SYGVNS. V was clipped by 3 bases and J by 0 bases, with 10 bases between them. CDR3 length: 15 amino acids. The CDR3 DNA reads TGTGCCAGCAGTGATGACACATTAAGCACAGATACGCAGTATTTT. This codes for CASSDDTLSTDTQYF.

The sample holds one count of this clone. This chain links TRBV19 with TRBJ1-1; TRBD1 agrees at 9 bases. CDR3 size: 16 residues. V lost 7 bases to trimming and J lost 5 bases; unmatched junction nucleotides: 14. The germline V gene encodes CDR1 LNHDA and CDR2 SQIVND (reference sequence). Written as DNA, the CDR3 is TGTGCCAGTAAAACCTCGGACAGGGGTCAAGGGACTGAAGCTTTCTTT. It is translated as CASKTSDRGQGTEAFF.

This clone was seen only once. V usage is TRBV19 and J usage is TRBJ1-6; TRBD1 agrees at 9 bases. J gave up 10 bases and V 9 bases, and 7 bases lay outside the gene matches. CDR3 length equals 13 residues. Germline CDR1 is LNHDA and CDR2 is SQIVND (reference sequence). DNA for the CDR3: TGTGCCAGCCAGGACAGGGGAAAGTCACCCCTCCACTTT. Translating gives CASQDRGKSPLHF.

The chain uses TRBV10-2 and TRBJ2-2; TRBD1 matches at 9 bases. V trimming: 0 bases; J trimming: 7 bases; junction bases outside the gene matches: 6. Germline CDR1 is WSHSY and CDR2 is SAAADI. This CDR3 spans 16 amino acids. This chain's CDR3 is CASSESDRGFSGELFF. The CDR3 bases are TGCGCCAGCAGTGAGTCAGACAGGGGGTTTAGCGGGGAGCTGTTTTTT.

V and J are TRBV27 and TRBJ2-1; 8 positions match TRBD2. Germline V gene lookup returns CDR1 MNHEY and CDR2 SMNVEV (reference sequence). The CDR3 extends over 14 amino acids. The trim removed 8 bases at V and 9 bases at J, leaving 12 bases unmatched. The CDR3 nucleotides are TGTGCCAGCGGGGGGCTAGCGGGTGGAGTTGAGCAGTTCTTC. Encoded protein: CASGGLAGGVEQFF.

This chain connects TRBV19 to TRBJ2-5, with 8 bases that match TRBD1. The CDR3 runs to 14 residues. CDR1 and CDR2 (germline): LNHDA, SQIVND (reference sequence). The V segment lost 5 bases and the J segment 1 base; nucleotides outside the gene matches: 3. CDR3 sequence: CASSLTGAQETQYF. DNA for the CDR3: TGTGCCAGTAGTCTGACAGGGGCCCAAGAGACCCAGTACTTC.

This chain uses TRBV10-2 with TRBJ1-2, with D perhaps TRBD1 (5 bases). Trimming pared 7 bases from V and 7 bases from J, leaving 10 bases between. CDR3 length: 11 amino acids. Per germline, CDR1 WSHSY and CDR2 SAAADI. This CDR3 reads CASNGGGGYTF. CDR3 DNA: TGCGCCAGCAACGGGGGTGGTGGCTACACCTTC.

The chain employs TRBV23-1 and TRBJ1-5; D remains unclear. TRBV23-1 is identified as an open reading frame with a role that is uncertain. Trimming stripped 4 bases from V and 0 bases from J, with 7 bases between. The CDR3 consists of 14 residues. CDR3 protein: CASSPDCSNQPQHF. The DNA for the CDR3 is TGCGCCAGCAGTCCTGACTGTAGCAATCAGCCCCAGCATTTT.

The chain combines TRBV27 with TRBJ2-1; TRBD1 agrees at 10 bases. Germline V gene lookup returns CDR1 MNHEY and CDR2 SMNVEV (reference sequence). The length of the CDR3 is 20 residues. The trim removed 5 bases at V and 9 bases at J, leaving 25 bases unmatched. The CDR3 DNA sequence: TGTGCCAGCAGTCTAACACGACAGGGGGCCCGAAGAGGAACAGGCGGTGAGCAGTTCTTC. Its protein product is CASSLTRQGARRGTGGEQFF.

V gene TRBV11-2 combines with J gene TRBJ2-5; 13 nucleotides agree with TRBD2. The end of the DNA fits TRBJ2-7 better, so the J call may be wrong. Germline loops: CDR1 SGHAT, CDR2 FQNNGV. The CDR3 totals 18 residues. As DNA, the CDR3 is TGTGCCAGCAGCTTAGGTTCACTAGCGGGAGGGCCGGATCGCGAGCAGTACTTC. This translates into CASSLGSLAGGPDREQYF.

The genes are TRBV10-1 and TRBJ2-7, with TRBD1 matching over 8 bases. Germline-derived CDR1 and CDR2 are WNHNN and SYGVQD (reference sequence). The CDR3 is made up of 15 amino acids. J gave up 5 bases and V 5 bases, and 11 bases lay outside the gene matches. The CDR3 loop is CASSPAGQGRNEQYF. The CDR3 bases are TGCGCCAGCAGTCCAGCAGGACAGGGACGAAACGAGCAGTACTTC.

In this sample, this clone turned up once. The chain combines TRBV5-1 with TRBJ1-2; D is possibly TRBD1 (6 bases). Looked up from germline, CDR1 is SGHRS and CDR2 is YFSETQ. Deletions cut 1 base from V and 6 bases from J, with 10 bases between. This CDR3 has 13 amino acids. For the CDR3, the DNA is TGCGCCAGCAGCTTGAGCCAGGGGCATGGCTACACCTTC. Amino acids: CASSLSQGHGYTF.

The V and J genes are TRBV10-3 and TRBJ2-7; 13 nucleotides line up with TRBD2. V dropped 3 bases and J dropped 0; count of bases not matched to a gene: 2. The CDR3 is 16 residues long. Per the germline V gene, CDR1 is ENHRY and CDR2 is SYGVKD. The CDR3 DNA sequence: TGTGCCATCAGTGACCGGACTAGCGGGAGCTCCTACGAGCAGTACTTC. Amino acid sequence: CAISDRTSGSSYEQYF.

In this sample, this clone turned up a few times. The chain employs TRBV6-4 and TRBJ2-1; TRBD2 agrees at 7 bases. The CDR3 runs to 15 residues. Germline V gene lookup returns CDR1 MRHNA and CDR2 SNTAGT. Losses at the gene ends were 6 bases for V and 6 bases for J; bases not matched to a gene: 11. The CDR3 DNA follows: TGTGCCAGCAGGGCCCATGGGAGCGGGACCAATGAGCAGTTCTTC. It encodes CASRAHGSGTNEQFF.

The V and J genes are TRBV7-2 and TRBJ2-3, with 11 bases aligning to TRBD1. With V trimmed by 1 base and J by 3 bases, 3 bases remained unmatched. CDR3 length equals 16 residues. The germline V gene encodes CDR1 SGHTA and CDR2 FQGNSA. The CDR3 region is CASSLGGTGGTDTQYF. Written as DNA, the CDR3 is TGTGCCAGCAGCTTAGGAGGGACAGGGGGGACAGATACGCAGTATTTT.

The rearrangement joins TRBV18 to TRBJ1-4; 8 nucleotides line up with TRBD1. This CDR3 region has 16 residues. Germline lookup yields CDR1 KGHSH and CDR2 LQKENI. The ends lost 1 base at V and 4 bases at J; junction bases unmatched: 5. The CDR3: CASSPLSGQGNEKLFF. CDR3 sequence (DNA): TGTGCCAGCTCACCACTGAGCGGACAGGGTAATGAAAAACTGTTTTTT.

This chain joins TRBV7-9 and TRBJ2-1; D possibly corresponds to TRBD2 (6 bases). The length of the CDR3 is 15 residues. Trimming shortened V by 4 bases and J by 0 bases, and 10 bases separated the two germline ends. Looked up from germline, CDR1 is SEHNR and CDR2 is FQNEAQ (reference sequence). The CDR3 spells CASSYPGLSYNEQFF. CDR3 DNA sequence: TGTGCCAGCAGCTATCCGGGACTCTCCTACAATGAGCAGTTCTTC.

CDR3 DNA sequence: TGTGCCAGTAGTATAACGCCAGGCACTGAAGCTTTCTTT. Encoded protein: CASSITPGTEAFF. The rearrangement joins TRBV19 to TRBJ1-1; D remains unclear. The CDR3 loop spans 13 amino acids. Trimming pared 2 bases from V and 4 bases from J, leaving 8 bases between. The germline V gene has CDR1 LNHDA and CDR2 SQIVND (reference sequence).